This entry lists 20 T cell receptor beta chains sequenced from one sample in a study of blood T cell repertoires in COVID-19. TCRdb keeps only in-frame clones here, not all; method: immunoSEQ multiplex PCR. The sample includes over 200,000 clones, roughly 86% of them seen just once. The sequenced sample was peripheral blood. These receptor sequences come from a woman in her forties with acute or convalescent COVID-19.

The chain uses TRBV2 and TRBJ1-5; the D gene is possibly TRBD1 (5 bases). V lost 6 bases and J 7 bases, leaving 13 bases between the germline ends. CDR3 size: 13 residues. In germline, CDR1 is SNHLY, CDR2 FYNNEI. The CDR3: CASSRQLYQPQHF. The DNA for the CDR3 is TGTGCCAGCAGCCGACAGTTGTACCAGCCCCAGCATTTT.

The gene calls are TRBV2 and TRBJ1-2; TRBD1 matches at 8 bases. The J segment lost 0 bases and the V segment lost 6 bases, leaving 3 bases of the junction unmatched. The CDR3 length is 14 residues. CDR1 is SNHLY, CDR2 FYNNEI, per germline. CDR3 nucleotide sequence: TGTGCCAGCAGGGCGGACAGGGCTAACTATGGCTACACCTTC. Amino acids: CASRADRANYGYTF.

This chain joins TRBV7-8 and TRBJ2-1; D may be TRBD1 (5 bases). CDR3 size: 14 residues. CDR1 is SGHVS and CDR2 is FQNEAQ in the germline V gene. The germline V and J ends were trimmed by 2 bases and 7 bases, with 12 bases remaining between them. The CDR3 reads CASSLKGVGNEQFF. The CDR3 coding sequence is TGTGCCAGCAGCTTAAAAGGGGTCGGTAATGAGCAGTTCTTC. Filled out from reference TRBV7-8 and TRBJ2-1, the complete variable domain reads GAGVSQSPRYKVAKRGQDVALRCDPISGHVSLFWYQQALGQGPEFLTYFQNEAQLDKSGLPSDRFFAERPEGSVSTLKIQRTQQEDSAVYLCASSLKGVGNEQFFGPGTRLTVL.

The gene calls are TRBV7-9 and TRBJ2-5, with 7 bases matching TRBD1. The V segment lost 5 bases and the J segment 2 bases; nucleotides outside the gene matches: 8. Germline CDR1 is SEHNR and CDR2 is FQNEAQ (reference sequence). CDR3 size: 15 residues. The CDR3 spells CASSRTGTEQETQYF. For the CDR3, the DNA is TGTGCCAGCAGCCGGACCGGGACAGAACAAGAGACCCAGTACTTC.

This clone was counted between two and nine times. J is TRBJ2-7 and V is TRBV30; the match to TRBD2 covers 9 bases. This CDR3 comprises 15 residues. Trimming removed 0 bases from V and 3 bases from J; junction bases left unmatched: 6. Germline V gene lookup returns CDR1 GTSNPN and CDR2 SVGIG (reference sequence). The CDR3 spells CAWSVRPSGNYEQYF. Written as DNA, the CDR3 is TGTGCCTGGAGTGTACGCCCTAGCGGGAACTACGAGCAGTACTTC.

This chain uses TRBV18 with TRBJ1-5; perhaps TRBD1 as D (5 bases). Germline V gene data show CDR1 as KGHSH and CDR2 as LQKENI. The CDR3 covers 14 residues. V lost 6 bases and J 5 bases, leaving 14 bases between the germline ends. The CDR3 protein is CASSAGLNHQPQHF. The CDR3 nucleotides are TGTGCCAGCTCGGCGGGACTGAATCATCAGCCCCAGCATTTT.

The V call is TRBV5-1, the J call TRBJ2-3, with 12 bases aligning to TRBD2. Germline V gives CDR1 SGHRS, CDR2 YFSETQ. Trimming at V came to 1 base and at J to 0 bases, leaving 9 bases not matched to a gene. CDR3 size: 19 residues. The CDR3 DNA reads TGCGCCAGCAGCTTGCGACTAGCGGGGGTTCGAACTAGCACAGATACGCAGTATTTT. This codes for CASSLRLAGVRTSTDTQYF.

The chain links TRBV5-8 to TRBJ2-7; unclear D gene. The V gene lost 2 bases and the J gene lost 1 base, with 4 bases spanning the gap. The CDR3 covers 12 residues. Germline-derived CDR1 and CDR2 are SGHTS and YDEGEE. DNA for the CDR3: TGTGCCAGCAGCTTCGGTTCCTACGAGCAGTACTTC. It encodes CASSFGSYEQYF.

The table lists this clone with a count of one. The rearrangement links TRBV24-1 to TRBJ2-2; no reliable D call. Trimming pared 7 bases from V and 0 bases from J, leaving 2 bases between. The germline gives CDR1 KGHDR, CDR2 SFDVKD. This CDR3 has 12 amino acids. CDR3 DNA: TGTGCCACCAGCTCGAACACCGGGGAGCTGTTTTTT. Translating it yields CATSSNTGELFF.

The chain joins TRBV1 to TRBJ2-1; TRBD1 is taken as the D call from the table, unchecked against the DNA. TRBV1 is termed a pseudogene. This CDR3 region has 15 residues. CDR3 sequence: CTSSQDPVPHNEQFF. As DNA, the CDR3 is TGCACCAGCAGCCAAGATCCAGTCCCCCACAATGAGCAGTTCTTC.

The rearrangement joins TRBV27 to TRBJ2-7, with 8 bases lining up with TRBD1. The CDR3 has 13 amino acids. Germline V gene data show CDR1 as MNHEY and CDR2 as SMNVEV (reference sequence). J was trimmed by 7 bases and V by 6 bases; bases with no gene match: 8. The CDR3 protein is CASSAGGWGEQYF. DNA of the CDR3: TGTGCCAGCAGCGCAGGGGGCTGGGGGGAGCAGTACTTC.

This clone was counted between two and nine times. The gene calls are TRBV9 and TRBJ2-2, with 8 bases that match TRBD2. With V trimmed by 4 bases and J by 5 bases, 10 bases remained unmatched. CDR3 length equals 16 residues. CDR1 and CDR2 (germline): SGDLS, YYNGEE. The CDR3 region has the DNA TGTGCCAGCAGCACTCGACTAGCGCACAAGACCGGGGAGCTGTTTTTT. It codes for CASSTRLAHKTGELFF. The full variable domain, with the rest looked up from reference TRBV9 and TRBJ2-2, is DSGVTQTPKHLITATGQRVTLRCSPRSGDLSVYWYQQSLDQGLQFLIQYYNGEERAKGNILERFSAQQFPDLHSELNLSSLELGDSALYFCASSTRLAHKTGELFFGEGSRLTVL.

The chain carries TRBV6-5 and TRBJ1-2, with D maybe TRBD1 (6 bases). The V end was cut by 5 bases, the J end by 4 bases, with 11 bases between. The germline V gene has CDR1 MNHEY and CDR2 SVGAGI. This CDR3 contains 13 residues. CDR3 protein: CASSQGRVYGYTF. CDR3 DNA sequence: TGTGCCAGCAGTCAGGGGAGGGTCTATGGCTACACCTTC.

The chain recombines TRBV18 with TRBJ2-5; 11 positions match TRBD2. Germline V lookup: CDR1 KGHSH, CDR2 LQKENI. The J segment lost 1 base and the V segment lost 3 bases, leaving 4 bases of the junction unmatched. The CDR3 contains 16 residues. CDR3 bases: TGTGCCAGCTCACCGCTAGCGGGAGGTACCCAAGAGACCCAGTACTTC. Its protein is CASSPLAGGTQETQYF. The full variable domain, completed using reference TRBV18 and TRBJ2-5, is NAGVMQNPRHLVRRRGQEARLRCSPMKGHSHVYWYRQLPEEGLKFMVYLQKENIIDESGMPKERFSAEFPKEGPSILRIQQVVRGDSAAYFCASSPLAGGTQETQYFGPGTRLLVL.

The J gene is TRBJ1-1, the V gene TRBV27, with D perhaps TRBD1 (5 bases). This CDR3 region has 11 residues. Germline-derived CDR1 and CDR2 are MNHEY and SMNVEV (reference sequence). DNA of the CDR3: TGTTCGTCATGGAGGGGCACTGAAGCTTTCTTT. Protein sequence: CSSWRGTEAFF.

The chain joins TRBV2 to TRBJ2-7, with D hard to call. The germline CDR1 and CDR2 sequences are SNHLY and FYNNEI. CDR3 length equals 12 residues. Trimming pared 9 bases from V and 3 bases from J, leaving 12 bases between. DNA for the CDR3: TGTGCCAGGTACTTTCTGTGCTACGAGCAGTACTTC. This codes for CARYFLCYEQYF.

This clone was detected once. The same CDR3 arises from other DNA sequences in this sample as well. The chain recombines TRBV6-5 with TRBJ2-7, with 10 bases fitting TRBD1. Germline CDR1 is MNHEY and CDR2 is SVGAGI. The CDR3 totals 13 residues. The V and J ends lost 6 bases and 4 bases, in that order; junction bases with no gene match: 3. The CDR3 spells CASSRDRGYEQYF. The CDR3 DNA follows: TGTGCCAGCAGCCGGGACAGGGGTTACGAGCAGTACTTC.

As DNA, the CDR3 is TGTGCCAGCAGCTTTACCAGGGCGGGAGAAAATGAGCAGTTCTTC. Translated: CASSFTRAGENEQFF. J is TRBJ2-1 and V is TRBV4-2, with 7 bases identical to TRBD2. Germline CDR1 LGHNA, CDR2 YNFKEQ. Trimming at V came to 5 bases and at J to 7 bases, leaving 11 bases not matched to a gene. The CDR3 covers 15 residues.

The genes are TRBV9 and TRBJ2-3; no reliable D call. The CDR3 runs to 16 residues. CDR1 and CDR2 (germline): SGDLS, YYNGEE. V was cut by 0 bases and J by 1 base, with 12 bases left in between. The CDR3 DNA is TGTGCCAGCAGCGTAGAAATCCCCGGAGGCACAGATACGCAGTATTTT. It yields the protein CASSVEIPGGTDTQYF.

The V call is TRBV5-8, the J call TRBJ1-2; D is uncertain. CDR3 length: 13 residues. V was shortened by 1 base and J by 5 bases, with 9 bases between the two germline ends. Germline V gives CDR1 SGHTS, CDR2 YDEGEE. Here the CDR3 DNA reads TGTGCCAGCAGCTTGATCAGGATGTATGGCTACACCTTC. Its protein is CASSLIRMYGYTF.